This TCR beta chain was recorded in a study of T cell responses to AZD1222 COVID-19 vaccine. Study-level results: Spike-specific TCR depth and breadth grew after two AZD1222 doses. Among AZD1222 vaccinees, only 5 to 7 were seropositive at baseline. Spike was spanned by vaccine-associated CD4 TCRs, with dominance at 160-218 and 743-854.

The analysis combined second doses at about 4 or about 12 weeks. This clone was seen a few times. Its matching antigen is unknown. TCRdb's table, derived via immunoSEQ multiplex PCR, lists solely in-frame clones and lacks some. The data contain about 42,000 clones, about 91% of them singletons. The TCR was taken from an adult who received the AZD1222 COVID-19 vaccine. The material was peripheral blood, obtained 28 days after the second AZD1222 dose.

The CDR3: CATSRAITDRVSYEQYF. CDR3 in DNA: TGTGCCACCAGCAGAGCCATCACGGACAGGGTATCCTACGAGCAGTACTTC. The genes are TRBV15 and TRBJ2-7; the match to TRBD1 covers 8 bases. The CDR3 loop spans 17 amino acids. V gave up 1 base and J gave up 1 base; unmatched junction bases: 9. CDR1 and CDR2 from the germline V gene are LNHNV and YYDKDF (reference sequence).